A single sample gave rise to the 21 T cell receptor beta chains below, sequenced in a study of beta chain features in type 1 diabetes. Since all of the isolated RNA was reverse transcribed, expressed TCRB transcripts were what got sequenced. Using immunoSEQ multiplex PCR, the repertoire was profiled, and TCRdb retains in-frame clones only, with some absent. The sample includes around 500,000 clones, roughly an eighth of them seen just once. Specimen: naive CD4+ T cells from blood. Receptor source: a woman under 30 in good health.

Worth noting for this clone: Other DNA variants within this sample encode the same CDR3. The chain links TRBV18 to TRBJ1-2; TRBD1 might be the D (5 bases). The CDR3 is 13 residues long. Trimming took 0 bases from V and 5 from J, leaving 7 bases between them. CDR1 is KGHSH and CDR2 is LQKENI in the germline V gene. The CDR3 loop reads CASSPPSGYGYTF. DNA of the CDR3: TGTGCCAGCTCACCACCTTCAGGGTATGGCTACACCTTC.

The chain has TRBV5-1 and TRBJ2-5, with 7 positions matching TRBD1. This CDR3 spans 15 amino acids. Germline CDR1 SGHRS, CDR2 YFSETQ. After removal of 3 bases from V and 5 bases from J, the junction contained 10 bases not matched to a gene. The CDR3 protein is CASSYRGQSRETQYF. The CDR3 region has the DNA TGCGCCAGCAGCTATAGGGGACAGTCCAGGGAGACCCAGTACTTC.

This clone appeared a few times. V usage is TRBV6-1 and J usage is TRBJ2-5; tentatively, D is TRBD1 (6 bases). V gave up 7 bases and J gave up 1 base, with 10 bases separating them. The CDR3 sequence is 13 residues long. Germline CDR1 and CDR2: MNHNS and SASEGT. The CDR3 here is CASKGQLQETQYF. Here the CDR3 DNA reads TGTGCCAGCAAGGGACAACTCCAAGAGACCCAGTACTTC.

This clone was seen more than once but under ten times. The gene calls are TRBV15 and TRBJ2-3; 9 positions match TRBD2. Germline CDR1 is LNHNV and CDR2 is YYDKDF (reference sequence). This CDR3 comprises 14 residues. Losses at the gene ends were 8 bases for V and 2 bases for J; bases not matched to a gene: 5. CDR3 in DNA: TGTGCCACCGGACTAGCGCTACACACAGATACGCAGTATTTT. Protein product: CATGLALHTDTQYF.

A remark on this clone: A read error may be the cause here, since a much bigger clone is one base away. This chain links TRBV6-5 with TRBJ2-5; the D is unclear. Germline V gene sequence: CDR1 MNHEY, CDR2 SVGAGI. The V and J ends lost 4 bases and 1 base respectively, with 4 bases between them. The CDR3 length is 12 residues. The CDR3 loop is CASSSRQETQYF. DNA for the CDR3: TGTGCCAGCAGTTCCCGCCAAGAGACCCAGTACTTC.

This clone came up a few times. V usage is TRBV29-1 and J usage is TRBJ2-1; D remains ambiguous. This CDR3 is built from 14 residues. Trimming removed 7 bases from V and 3 bases from J, with 16 bases in between. The germline gives CDR1 SQVTM, CDR2 ANQGSEA. In nucleotides, the CDR3 is TGCAGCGCCCCGGACCAAAGAGACTACAATGAGCAGTTCTTC. Translating it yields CSAPDQRDYNEQFF.

The chain carries TRBV9 and TRBJ2-7; D possibly corresponds to TRBD2 (5 bases). The germline CDR1 and CDR2 sequences are SGDLS and YYNGEE. The CDR3 is 14 amino acids. V was pared by 0 bases and J by 4 bases, with 11 bases between. Here the CDR3 reads CASSVGADAYEQYF. Written as DNA, the CDR3 is TGTGCCAGCAGCGTAGGAGCGGACGCGTACGAGCAGTACTTC.

This clone occurred a few times. The rearrangement links TRBV4-2 to TRBJ2-7, with TRBD2 identical over 7 bases. The CDR3 extends over 14 amino acids. Losses at the gene ends were 0 bases for V and 5 bases for J; bases not matched to a gene: 4. In germline, CDR1 is LGHNA, CDR2 YNFKEQ. CDR3 bases: TGTGCCAGCAGCCAAGATGGGAGGGTAGACGAGCAGTACTTC. This gives the protein CASSQDGRVDEQYF.

The CDR3 bases are TGTGCCAGCAGTTACCCTGGAGGAGGCTACACCTTC. Amino acids: CASSYPGGGYTF. This rearrangement joins TRBV6-5 to TRBJ1-2; no definite D call. V was shortened by 2 bases and J by 8 bases, with 9 bases between the two germline ends. Germline V lookup: CDR1 MNHEY, CDR2 SVGAGI. The CDR3 extends over 12 amino acids.

This clone was recorded a few times. V usage is TRBV18 and J usage is TRBJ2-1; 7 bases agree with TRBD1. This CDR3 region has 13 residues. CDR1 and CDR2 from the germline V gene are KGHSH and LQKENI. The V and J ends lost 4 bases and 8 bases, in that order; junction bases with no gene match: 5. CDR3 DNA sequence: TGTGCCAGCTCACAAAACACAGGGGATGAGCAGTTCTTC. Translating gives CASSQNTGDEQFF.

This clone has only a few counts. The chain couples TRBV4-3 to TRBJ1-2; D is unresolved. V dropped 0 bases and J dropped 2 bases, with 7 bases sitting between them. The CDR3 runs 14 residues. Germline lookup yields CDR1 LGHNA and CDR2 YSLEER. The CDR3 DNA sequence: TGCGCCAGCAGCCAAGAAGGAGACAACTATGGCTACACCTTC. Its protein product is CASSQEGDNYGYTF.

This clone was counted between two and nine times. CDR3 coding DNA: TGTGCCAGCAGTAGCCGGTGGGCCACTGAAGCTTTCTTT. Translation gives CASSSRWATEAFF. The V gene is TRBV28, the J gene TRBJ1-1; D unclear. V lost 5 bases to trimming and J lost 4 bases, with 11 bases between them. The germline V gene encodes CDR1 MDHEN and CDR2 SYDVKM. The CDR3 runs to 13 residues.

The CDR3 DNA reads TGCGCCAGCAGCTCCCAGGGGGGGAACACTGAAGCTTTCTTT. Encoded protein: CASSSQGGNTEAFF. This sequence joins TRBV5-1 and TRBJ1-1; 7 nucleotides match TRBD1. The CDR3 is 14 amino acids. In germline, CDR1 is SGHRS, CDR2 YFSETQ. Losses at the gene ends were 3 bases for V and 1 base for J; bases not matched to a gene: 3.

A few counts support this clone. The chain couples TRBV2 to TRBJ1-2; D gene unclear. CDR3 length equals 15 residues. Germline V gene data show CDR1 as SNHLY and CDR2 as FYNNEI. The V end was cut by 1 base, the J end by 0 bases, with 9 bases between. The CDR3 DNA reads TGTGCCAGCAGTGAAGAACCGGAAGCTAACTATGGCTACACCTTC. Its translation is CASSEEPEANYGYTF.

The table lists this clone with a few counts. The chain joins TRBV28 to TRBJ1-5; the D is unclear. The CDR3 is made up of 13 amino acids. From germline, CDR1 is MDHEN and CDR2 SYDVKM. V was shortened by 7 bases and J by 0 bases, with 7 bases between the two germline ends. The CDR3 bases are TGTGCCAGCACTCGGGATAGCAATCAGCCCCAGCATTTT. Encoded protein: CASTRDSNQPQHF.

The rearrangement joins TRBV4-3 to TRBJ2-7; D is perhaps TRBD2 (6 bases). Trimming pared 1 base from V and 2 bases from J, leaving 21 bases between. The germline V gene encodes CDR1 LGHNA and CDR2 YSLEER. There are 18 residues in the CDR3. The CDR3, as DNA: TGCGCCAGCAGCCAAGCCTTAGTTGTTGCGGGAACGACCTACGAGCAGTACTTC. Translation gives CASSQALVVAGTTYEQYF.

V gene TRBV27 combines with J gene TRBJ2-3; D is undetermined. This CDR3 region has 12 residues. The ends were cut back, 2 bases at V and 3 bases at J, with 3 bases in the middle. Germline V gene lookup returns CDR1 MNHEY and CDR2 SMNVEV (reference sequence). This CDR3 is CASSLRTDTQYF. The CDR3 DNA reads TGTGCCAGCAGTTTAAGGACAGATACGCAGTATTTT.

This chain joins TRBV28 and TRBJ2-1; 8 bases are shared with TRBD1. The V gene's germline CDR1 is MDHEN and CDR2 SYDVKM. V lost 7 bases to trimming and J lost 5 bases; unmatched junction nucleotides: 10. The CDR3 totals 15 residues. DNA for the CDR3: TGTGCCAGCAAAAACCAGGGGGCTCGAAACAATGAGCAGTTCTTC. Its protein is CASKNQGARNNEQFF. The full variable domain, its missing parts supplied by reference TRBV28 and TRBJ2-1, is DVKVTQSSRYLVKRTGEKVFLECVQDMDHENMFWYRQDPGLGLRLIYFSYDVKMKEKGDIPEGYSVSREKKERFSLILESASTNQTSMYLCASKNQGARNNEQFFGPGTRLTVL.

Only a few counts were recorded for this clone. V is TRBV7-2 and J is TRBJ2-5; D remains unclear. CDR1 is SGHTA, CDR2 FQGNSA, per germline. The CDR3 contains 13 residues. Trimming took off 6 bases at V and 3 bases at J, with 11 bases between the two ends. CDR3 nucleotide sequence: TGTGCCAGCAGTTGGAGATCAAAAGAGACCCAGTACTTC. As protein: CASSWRSKETQYF.

The V and J genes are TRBV29-1 and TRBJ2-1, with TRBD1 matching over 7 bases. V lost 0 bases to trimming and J lost 9 bases; unmatched junction nucleotides: 11. The CDR3 length is 15 residues. CDR1 and CDR2 from the germline V gene are SQVTM and ANQGSEA. The CDR3 DNA is TGCAGCGTTGAAGACCCGACAGGGCTCAGGTCTGAGCAGTTCTTC. Its protein product is CSVEDPTGLRSEQFF.

V is TRBV5-4 and J is TRBJ2-5, with unresolved D. The CDR3 totals 14 residues. V lost 4 bases and J lost 2, with 12 bases in between. Germline values: CDR1 SGHNT, CDR2 YYREEE (reference sequence). The CDR3 spells CASSRGIDQETQYF. The CDR3 bases are TGTGCCAGCAGCCGCGGCATAGATCAAGAGACCCAGTACTTC.